These T cell receptor beta chains were read from a single sample in a study of cytomegalovirus exposure and HLA in healthy donors. Sequencing used immunoSEQ multiplex PCR; TCRdb keeps in-frame clones, though not all of them. The sample lists 95,000 to 100,000 clones; under 85% were seen once. The sequencing sample was made of PBMCs. The source is a woman between 35 and 50 years old in good health and CMV-seronegative. Each CDR3 is given without its conserved first and last residue. The order of the fields is J gene, V gene, CDR3 length, CDR3 protein.

TRBJ1-2 | TRBV12-5 | 10 | ASGSRDSDYT
TRBJ2-3 | TRBV30 | 10 | AWSGSSDTQY
TRBJ1-2 | TRBV6-5 | 11 | ASSYYRGYGYT
TRBJ2-3 | TRBV9 | 16 | ASSVDSGDRFGSDTQY
TRBJ2-7 | TRBV28 | 11 | ASSPGGGYEQY
TRBJ1-2 | TRBV19 | 12 | ASRDWTANYGYT
TRBJ2-3 | TRBV29-1 | 13 | SVEPPLQSTDTQY
TRBJ2-3 | TRBV28 | 12 | ASSPNQELDTQY
TRBJ2-4 | TRBV7-9 | 11 | SSSLGQRNIQY
TRBJ1-2 | TRBV19 | 13 | ASSIELDSNYGYT
TRBJ2-5 | TRBV6-5 | 13 | ASRGLAVPQETQY
TRBJ2-7 | TRBV18 | 12 | ASSPRVEVYEQY
TRBJ2-3 | TRBV30 | 11 | AWGQGSPDTQY
TRBJ2-7 | TRBV7-8 | 11 | ASSGTGSYEQY
TRBJ2-2 | TRBV29-1 | 12 | SVEGLAGYGELF
TRBJ1-2 | TRBV7-9 | 12 | ASSLGDRLYGYT
TRBJ2-7 | TRBV21-1 | 17 | ASSKGVLGQVLSSYEQY
TRBJ1-2 | TRBV27 | 14 | ASSGDRGRHPYGYT
- | TRBV7-9 | 12 | ASSPYRDAYEQY
TRBJ2-2 | TRBV4-3 | 15 | ASSQDKSGGAGGELF
TRBJ2-3 | TRBV9 | 10 | ASSTITDTQY
TRBJ2-7 | TRBV7-3 | 12 | ASSLSSGDYEQY
TRBJ2-7 | TRBV6-6 | 14 | ASSSLSRTGGYEQY
TRBJ1-1 | TRBV28 | 12 | ASRGLQGNTEAF
TRBJ1-2 | TRBV7-8 | 7 | ASSVPDT
TRBJ1-3 | TRBV6-5 | 12 | ASSYSGPGNTIY
TRBJ1-5 | TRBV18 | 12 | ASSEGTGVQPQH
TRBJ2-2 | TRBV12-5 | 14 | ASGFVAGEDTGELF
TRBJ2-1 | TRBV29-1 | 13 | SVRPGQGSYNEQF
TRBJ1-6 | TRBV15 | 13 | ATSSKTGGSSPLH
TRBJ2-1 | TRBV5-1 | 13 | ASSSRRSSYNEQF
TRBJ1-1 | TRBV29-1 | 12 | SATGTGRRTEAF
TRBJ2-5 | TRBV6-5 | 10 | ASSTGGETQY
TRBJ1-2 | TRBV11-2 | 12 | ASSLEVRGYGYT
TRBJ2-3 | TRBV7-3 | 13 | ASSPLGSPTDTQY
TRBJ1-2 | TRBV28 | 12 | ATMTGTGHFGYT
TRBJ1-4 | TRBV28 | 13 | ASSPPRGLGEKLF
TRBJ2-1 | TRBV5-1 | 13 | ASRISDYSYNEQF
TRBJ2-5 | TRBV11-2 | 13 | ASSLDIGGGETQY
TRBJ2-6 | TRBV19 | 13 | ASATGGAGANVLT
TRBJ1-3 | TRBV30 | 11 | ASNSGYGNTIY
TRBJ2-7 | TRBV20-1 | 8 | SAQRREQY
TRBJ2-3 | TRBV7-8 | 13 | ASSALTGDTDTQY
TRBJ2-3 | TRBV23-1 | 17 | ASGLLGLAGERSTDTQY
TRBJ1-3 | TRBV10-3 | 12 | AISETGEGNTIY
TRBJ2-7 | TRBV7-8 | 12 | ASNLGLAPYEQY
TRBJ2-5 | TRBV7-9 | 12 | ASSLTSGGETQY
TRBJ2-5 | TRBV15 | 11 | ATSRDPPETQY
TRBJ2-1 | TRBV4-3 | 13 | ASSQDRTGGGEQF
TRBJ1-6 | TRBV9 | 13 | ASSVDGGQTSPLH
TRBJ2-3 | TRBV7-8 | 15 | ASSRLPQRTGGDTQY
TRBJ2-1 | TRBV28 | 13 | ASISSDRGDNEQF
TRBJ2-3 | TRBV15 | 14 | ATSRELAASTDTQY
TRBJ2-7 | TRBV27 | 10 | ASSFLLGEQY
TRBJ2-7 | TRBV2 | 11 | ASGSGRPYEQY
TRBJ1-2 | TRBV25-1 | 9 | ASSQGYGYT